This TCR beta chain was sequenced in a study of identical twins listed by TCRdb under 2016. Study-wide context: To test whether fetal clonotypes persist, this study deep-sequenced TCR alpha and beta repertoires from monozygotic twins, from unrelated adults of various ages, and from cord blood. To rule out contamination, replicate twin experiments were performed at different times with different library preparation protocols. General conclusions and limits of the study: Fewer insertions were carried by abundant cord blood beta clonotypes; a weaker similar trend was observed in young adult naive repertoires, while no such trend was observed in memory repertoires. Compared with coincidental sharing between unrelated individuals, out-of-frame TCR alpha sequences shared between twins showed an excess of sequences with low generation probability. In monozygotic twins, recombination models systematically underestimated out-of-frame TCR alpha sharing, but the models matched the sharing seen between unrelated individuals. Zero-insertion analyses could be partly confounded by invariant T cells such as MAIT and iNKT, although diverse VJ usage argued against such confounding for most clonotypes. Conclusions relied on cross-sectional statistical analysis, since the same donors could not be followed over many years. In beta out-of-frame sequences, excess twin sharing was weaker, because having fewer shared sequences lowered the signal-to-noise ratio.

In this sample, this clonotype turned up a few times. No antigen is known for it. Base-call qualities are not available, and no considerably larger clone is one nucleotide away. CDR1 and CDR2, per the germline V gene (reference sequence), are LNHNV and YYDKDF. CDR3 length: 15 amino acids, cysteine to phenylalanine. Of all the DNA, just the CDR3 is kept, 45 bases in frame from base 1. V is pared back by 1 base and J by 5 bases, with 12 bases lying between the germline termini. Only healthy Caucasian donors were included. Three unrelated non-twin adults were additionally sequenced: a male aged 18 to 29, a male aged 50 to 60 and a female aged 50 to 60. Miltenyi CD45RO+ enrichment and human naive T-cell isolation kits were used to isolate memory (CD45RO+) and naive T cells from PBMC. Libraries were prepared through 5' RACE. TCRdb names Illumina HiSeq 2000 as the instrument used. Template switching added a universal primer binding site, and the final cDNA carried a unique molecular identifier that allowed TCR cDNA molecules to be counted accurately. First-strand cDNA for TCR alpha and beta chains was synthesized from specific primers in the conserved constant-segment region. To control for contamination, each cDNA library was double barcoded with a SMART-Mk sample barcode plus Illumina barcodes. TruSeq adapter sequences along with Illumina sample barcodes were introduced in two successive PCR steps. Sequencing of the TCR alpha and beta cDNA libraries was done on the Illumina HiSeq platform using custom primers. In the original analysis: Raw reads were processed with MiGEC to extract unique molecular identifiers, and MiXCR was used to determine CDR3 positions. For each individual, recombination models were inferred using an EM algorithm with the repgenHMM and IGoR tools. The analysis of shared clonotypes was done with the tcR package in R, with sharing normalized by the product of cloneset sizes. To study raw recombination without the effects of thymic and clonal selection, out-of-frame nonproductive sequences were analyzed. The public reads were reanalyzed by TCRdb: fastp trimming at Q25, MiXCR alignment, in-frame beta chains only. Identical CDR3 proteins give one entry, which carries the most common genes and DNA. None of the V and J calls come from the authors' own analysis; TCRdb made them. This sample gives approximately 410,000 distinct CDR3 sequences in total; about 18% of them show up just once. Of the sample, 12% is held by the ten largest clones.

The specimen was naive T cells sorted from blood. The cell subset or site label here, explained by the study, means: cells isolated with a human naive T-cell isolation kit. This clonotype originated in a man aged 50-60 years in good health. The sequence joins TRBV15 to TRBJ2-1; perhaps TRBD1 is the D gene, with 5 bases matching. At the DNA level, the sequence is TGTGCCACCAGCAGAGGGAATCCCAGGGACAATGAGCAGTTCTTC. It translates as CATSRGNPRDNEQFF.